Sequencing of this T cell receptor beta chain was carried out in a study of Ad26.COV2.S vaccination and SARS-CoV-2 variants. Documented treatment: some 20 received Ad26.COV2.S at low or high dose, single or two shots; about five received placebo; per-sample allocation not given. Each sample was drawn 63 days after the first injection (of vaccine or placebo). Assay used: immunoSEQ multiplex PCR; TCRdb lists only in-frame clones, some missing. The profile shows some 320,000 clones, approximately 80% of them singletons. CDR1 is SGHRS and CDR2 is YFSETQ in the germline V gene. Trimming took 0 bases from V and 0 from J, leaving 16 bases between them. There are 19 residues in the CDR3.

The chain couples TRBV5-1 to TRBJ1-6; unclear D gene. The starting material was peripheral blood, obtained in a trial of Ad26.COV2.S vaccine versus placebo. The sequence was collected from a person aged 18-60 years who received the Ad26.COV2.S COVID-19 vaccine or a placebo. The CDR3, as DNA: TGCGCCAGCAGCTTGGATCCGGCGACCACCAGCTCCTATAATTCACCCCTCCACTTT. This codes for CASSLDPATTSSYNSPLHF.